This is a list of T cell receptor beta chains from one sample in a study of PD-L1 blockade in urothelial cancer. The protocol was immunoSEQ multiplex PCR, while the TCRdb copy is restricted to in-frame clones and leaves out a portion. Of approximately 93,000 clones in the sample, around four fifths were seen once. The starting material was PBMCs, obtained around atezolizumab (anti-PD-L1) treatment. Every receptor here comes from a man aged 70-80 years with urothelial cancer. The conserved cysteine and the conserved F or W are not part of the CDR3 here.

>TRBJ2-1|TRBV25-1
ASCKGANNEQF
>TRBJ1-2|TRBV7-9
ASSWDRVHGYT
>TRBJ1-1|TRBV5-1
ASSSTGVTEAF
>TRBJ2-5|TRBV7-2
ASSAQGTGRGETQY
>TRBJ1-1|TRBV19
ASRTGEQLNTEAF
>TRBJ2-7|TRBV7-2
ASSNRGGRPWDEQY
>TRBJ2-5|TRBV27
ASAWGGAGETQY
>TRBJ1-5|TRBV19
ASSPTRGLNQPQH
>TRBJ1-1|TRBV18
ASSLEPGQLEAF
>TRBJ2-5|TRBV6-1
ASSASGGRETQY
>TRBJ2-1|TRBV9
ASSVDRPGGARWDHNEQF
>TRBJ1-5|TRBV5-1
ASSLRQGDQPQH
>TRBJ2-1|TRBV6-5
ASRNPGTGNNEQF
>TRBJ1-2|TRBV2
ATTPMDRGRSGYT
>TRBJ2-3|TRBV5-1
ASRPGTGGTDTQY
>TRBJ1-6|TRBV2
ASSPEVDSPLH
>TRBJ1-1|TRBV5-1
ASSNQGQGTEAF
>TRBJ2-4|TRBV2
ASSSGHTSEKNIQY
>TRBJ2-5|TRBV5-8
ASSLLAGRETQY
>TRBJ2-1|TRBV21-1
ASRGTSGTQGNEQF